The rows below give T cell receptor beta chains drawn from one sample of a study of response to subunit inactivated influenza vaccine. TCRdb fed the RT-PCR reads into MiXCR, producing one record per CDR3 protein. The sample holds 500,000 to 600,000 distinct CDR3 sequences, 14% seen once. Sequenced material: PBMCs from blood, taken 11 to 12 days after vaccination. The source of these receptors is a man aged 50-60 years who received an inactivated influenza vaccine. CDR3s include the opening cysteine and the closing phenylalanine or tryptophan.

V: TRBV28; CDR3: CSSSSRVPRNYNEQFF
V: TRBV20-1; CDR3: CSARDLEGRYNEQFF
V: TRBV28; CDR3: CASSFSASGLLYEQYF
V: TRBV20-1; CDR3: CSAPPPGGTNQPQHF
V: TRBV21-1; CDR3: CASSKGGGGGLGNEQYF
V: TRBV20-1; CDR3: CSASFRDRAFTFF
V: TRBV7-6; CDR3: CASSFSASRGASYNEQFF
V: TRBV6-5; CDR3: CASSYPPGGSGSPLHF
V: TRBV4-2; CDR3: CASSQEGGRSLPNYEQYF
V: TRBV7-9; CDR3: CASSLGSGAGNQPQHF
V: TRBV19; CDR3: CASSIGPRRMNTEAFF
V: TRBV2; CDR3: CASSGTGFRLYGYTF
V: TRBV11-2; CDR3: CASSLSGGIRDRGGEQYF